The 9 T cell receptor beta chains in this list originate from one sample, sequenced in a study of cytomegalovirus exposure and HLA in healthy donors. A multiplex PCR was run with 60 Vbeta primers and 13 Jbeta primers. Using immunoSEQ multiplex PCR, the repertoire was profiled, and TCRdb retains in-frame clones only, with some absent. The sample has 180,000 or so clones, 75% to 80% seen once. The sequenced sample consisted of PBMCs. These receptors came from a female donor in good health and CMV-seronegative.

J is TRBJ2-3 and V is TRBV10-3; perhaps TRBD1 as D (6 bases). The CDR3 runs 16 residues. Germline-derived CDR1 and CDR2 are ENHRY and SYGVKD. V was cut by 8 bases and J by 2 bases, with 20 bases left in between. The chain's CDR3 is CAIAAERQALTDTQYF. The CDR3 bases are TGTGCCATCGCGGCTGAACGACAGGCTCTCACAGATACGCAGTATTTT.

The chain's CDR3 is CASSATSGRSHNEQFF. For the CDR3, the DNA is TGTGCCAGCAGTGCGACTAGCGGGAGGTCCCACAATGAGCAGTTCTTC. The rearrangement links TRBV25-1 to TRBJ2-1; 13 bases map to TRBD2. The CDR3 totals 16 residues. V lost 4 bases, J lost 5 bases, and 5 bases stayed unmatched. Germline CDR1 MGHDK, CDR2 SYGVNS.

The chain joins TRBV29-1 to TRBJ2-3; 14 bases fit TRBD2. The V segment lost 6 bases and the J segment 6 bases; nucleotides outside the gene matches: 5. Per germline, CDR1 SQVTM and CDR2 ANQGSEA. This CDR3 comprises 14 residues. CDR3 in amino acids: CSVGLAGGADTQYF. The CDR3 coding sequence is TGCAGCGTCGGACTAGCGGGGGGTGCGGATACGCAGTATTTT.

CDR3 sequence: CASSSRTEGELFF. The CDR3 region has the DNA TGTGCCAGCAGTTCCCGGACTGAGGGGGAGCTGTTTTTT. The chain is built from TRBV6-6 and TRBJ2-2, with TRBD2 as a possible D gene (5 bases). Germline V gene data show CDR1 as MNHNY and CDR2 as SVGAGI (reference sequence). Trimming shortened V by 4 bases and J by 8 bases, and 11 bases separated the two germline ends. This CDR3 is 13 amino acids long.

CDR3 loop: CASSHRAGGRGNTEAFF. DNA of the CDR3: TGTGCCAGTAGCCATAGGGCAGGGGGCAGGGGAAACACTGAAGCTTTCTTT. The rearrangement uses TRBV19 and TRBJ1-1, with TRBD1 matching over 8 bases. CDR3 length equals 17 residues. V was pared by 6 bases and J by 2 bases, with 14 bases of the junction left unmatched. Germline CDR1 LNHDA, CDR2 SQIVND (reference sequence).

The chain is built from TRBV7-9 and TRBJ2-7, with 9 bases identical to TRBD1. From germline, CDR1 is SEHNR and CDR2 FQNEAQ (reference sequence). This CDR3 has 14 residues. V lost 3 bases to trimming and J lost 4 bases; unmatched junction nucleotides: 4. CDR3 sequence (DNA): TGTGCCAGCAGCTTCGGGACAGGGAATTACGAGCAGTACTTC. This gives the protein CASSFGTGNYEQYF.

As DNA, the CDR3 is TGTGCCAGTAGTATGGGCTGGCCCTACGAGCAGTACTTC. Protein product: CASSMGWPYEQYF. The V call is TRBV19, the J call TRBJ2-7, with unresolved D. Trimming left V 3 bases short and J 2 bases short, with 8 bases between. This CDR3 has 13 amino acids. Germline CDR1 and CDR2: LNHDA and SQIVND (reference sequence).

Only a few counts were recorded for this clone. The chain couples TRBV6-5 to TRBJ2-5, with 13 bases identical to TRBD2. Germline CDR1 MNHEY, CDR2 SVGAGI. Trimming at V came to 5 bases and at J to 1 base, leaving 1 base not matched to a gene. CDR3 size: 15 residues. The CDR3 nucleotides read TGTGCCAGCAGTAGGACTAGCGGGAGCCAAGAGACCCAGTACTTC. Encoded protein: CASSRTSGSQETQYF.

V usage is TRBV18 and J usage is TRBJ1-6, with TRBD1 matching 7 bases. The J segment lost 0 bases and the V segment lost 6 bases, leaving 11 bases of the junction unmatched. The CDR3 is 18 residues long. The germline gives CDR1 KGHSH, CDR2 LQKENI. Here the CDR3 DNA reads TGTGCCAGCTCGGTCAAGACAGGGACCGACTCCTATAATTCACCCCTCCACTTT. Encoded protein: CASSVKTGTDSYNSPLHF.